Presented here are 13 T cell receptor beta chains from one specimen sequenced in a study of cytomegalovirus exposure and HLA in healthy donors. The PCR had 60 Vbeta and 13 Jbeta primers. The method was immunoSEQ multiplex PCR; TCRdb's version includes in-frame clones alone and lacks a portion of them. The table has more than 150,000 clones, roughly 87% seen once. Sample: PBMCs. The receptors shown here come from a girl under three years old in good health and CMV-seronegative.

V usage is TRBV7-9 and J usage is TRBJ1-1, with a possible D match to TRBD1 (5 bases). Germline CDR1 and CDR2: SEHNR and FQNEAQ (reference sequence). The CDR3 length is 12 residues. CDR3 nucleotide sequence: TGTTCCATTGGACAAACGAACACTGAAGCTTTCTTT. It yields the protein CSIGQTNTEAFF. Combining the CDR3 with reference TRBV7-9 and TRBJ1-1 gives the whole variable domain DTGVSQNPRHKITKRGQNVTFRCDPISEHNRLYWYRQTLGQGPEFLTYFQNEAQLEKSRLLSDRFSAERPKGSFSTLEIQRTEQGDSAMYLCSIGQTNTEAFFGQGTRLTVV.

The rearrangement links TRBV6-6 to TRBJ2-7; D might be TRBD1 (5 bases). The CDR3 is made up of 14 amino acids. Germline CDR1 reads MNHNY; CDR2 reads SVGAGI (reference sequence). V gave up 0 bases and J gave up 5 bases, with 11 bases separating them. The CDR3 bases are TGTGCCAGCAGTTACTCAAGGGGTCTGGACGAGCAGTACTTC. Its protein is CASSYSRGLDEQYF.

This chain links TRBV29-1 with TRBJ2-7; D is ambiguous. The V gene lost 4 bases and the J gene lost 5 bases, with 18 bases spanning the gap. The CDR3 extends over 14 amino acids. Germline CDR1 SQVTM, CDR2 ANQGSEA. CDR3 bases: TGCAGCGTTGGGTTCCTAGTCGATTCGAACGAGCAGTACTTC. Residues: CSVGFLVDSNEQYF.

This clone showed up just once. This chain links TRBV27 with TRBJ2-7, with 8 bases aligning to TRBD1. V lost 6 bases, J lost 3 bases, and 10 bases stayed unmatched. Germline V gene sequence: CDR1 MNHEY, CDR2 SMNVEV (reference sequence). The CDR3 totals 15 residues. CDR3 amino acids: CASSPSGQVIYEQYF. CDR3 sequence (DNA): TGTGCCAGCAGCCCCTCGGGACAGGTGATCTACGAGCAGTACTTC.

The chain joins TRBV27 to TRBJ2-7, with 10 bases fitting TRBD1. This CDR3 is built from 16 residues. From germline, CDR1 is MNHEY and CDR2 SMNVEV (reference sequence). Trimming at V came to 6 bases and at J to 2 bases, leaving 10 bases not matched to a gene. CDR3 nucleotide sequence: TGTGCCAGCAGGGGGTTGGGACAGGGGTCCCCCTACGAGCAGTACTTC. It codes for CASRGLGQGSPYEQYF.

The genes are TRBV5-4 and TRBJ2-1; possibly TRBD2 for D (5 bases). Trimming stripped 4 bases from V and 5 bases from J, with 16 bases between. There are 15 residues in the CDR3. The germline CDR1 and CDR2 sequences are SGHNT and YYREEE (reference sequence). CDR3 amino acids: CASSVKSDGNNEQFF. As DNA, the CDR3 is TGTGCCAGCAGCGTTAAATCGGACGGGAACAATGAGCAGTTCTTC.

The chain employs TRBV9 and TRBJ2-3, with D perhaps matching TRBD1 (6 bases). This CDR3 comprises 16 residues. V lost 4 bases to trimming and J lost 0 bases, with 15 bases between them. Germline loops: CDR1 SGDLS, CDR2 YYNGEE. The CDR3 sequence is CASSLQAGASTDTQYF. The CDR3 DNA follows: TGTGCCAGCAGCTTACAAGCAGGGGCTAGCACAGATACGCAGTATTTT.

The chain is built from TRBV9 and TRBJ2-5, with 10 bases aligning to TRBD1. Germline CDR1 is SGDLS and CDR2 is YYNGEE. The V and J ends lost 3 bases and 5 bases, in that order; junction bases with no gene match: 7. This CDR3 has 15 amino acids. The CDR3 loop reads CASSGRTGGSETQYF. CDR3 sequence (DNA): TGTGCCAGCAGCGGGCGGACAGGGGGGTCGGAGACCCAGTACTTC.

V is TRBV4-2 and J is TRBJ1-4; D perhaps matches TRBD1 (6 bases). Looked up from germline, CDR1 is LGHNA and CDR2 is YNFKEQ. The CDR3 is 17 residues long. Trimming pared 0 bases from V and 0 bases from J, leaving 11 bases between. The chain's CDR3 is CASSQEQGEATNEKLFF. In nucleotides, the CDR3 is TGTGCCAGCAGCCAAGAACAGGGCGAAGCAACTAATGAAAAACTGTTTTTT.

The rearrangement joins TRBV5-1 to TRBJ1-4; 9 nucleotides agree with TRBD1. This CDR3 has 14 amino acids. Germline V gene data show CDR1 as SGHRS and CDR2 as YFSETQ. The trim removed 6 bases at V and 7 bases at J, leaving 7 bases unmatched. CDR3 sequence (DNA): TGCGCCAGCACCGGGACAGGGTCGGGTGAAAAACTGTTTTTT. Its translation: CASTGTGSGEKLFF. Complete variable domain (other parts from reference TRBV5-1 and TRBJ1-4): KAGVTQTPRYLIKTRGQQVTLSCSPISGHRSVSWYQQTPGQGLQFLFEYFSETQRNKGNFPGRFSGRQFSNSRSEMNVSTLELGDSALYLCASTGTGSGEKLFFGSGTQLSVL.

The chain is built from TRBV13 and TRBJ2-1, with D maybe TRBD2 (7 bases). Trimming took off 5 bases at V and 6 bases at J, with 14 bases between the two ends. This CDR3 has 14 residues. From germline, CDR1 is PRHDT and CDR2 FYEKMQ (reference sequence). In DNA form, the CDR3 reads TGTGCCAGCAGCCGGGGGGCAGGGCGCAATGAGCAGTTCTTC. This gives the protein CASSRGAGRNEQFF.

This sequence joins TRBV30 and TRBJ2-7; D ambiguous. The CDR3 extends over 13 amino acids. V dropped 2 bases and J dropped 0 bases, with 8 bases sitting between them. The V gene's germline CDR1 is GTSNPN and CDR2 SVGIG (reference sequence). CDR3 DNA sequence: TGTGCCTGGAGTTCTCGGAGCTCCTACGAGCAGTACTTC. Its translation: CAWSSRSSYEQYF.

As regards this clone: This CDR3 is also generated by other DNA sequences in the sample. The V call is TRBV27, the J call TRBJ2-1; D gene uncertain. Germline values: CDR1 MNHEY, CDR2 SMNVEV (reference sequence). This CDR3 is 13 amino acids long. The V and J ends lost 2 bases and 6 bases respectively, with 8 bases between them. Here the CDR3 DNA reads TGTGCCAGCAGTTTAACCAATAGCAATGAGCAGTTCTTC. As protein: CASSLTNSNEQFF.